This record covers a single T cell receptor beta chain. The antigen is unknown. These data belong to a study of cytomegalovirus exposure and HLA in healthy donors. As for the study in general: Most genotyped donors, about 81% of 300 to 400, had Caucasian-associated genetic ancestry. Study-wide findings and caveats: CMV antigen specificity of a few CMV-associated chains was confirmed in vitro. V- and J-gene trimming of TCR beta was linked (in a later analysis) to a missense DCLRE1C variant. Later work found that TCR association rates differed between HLA loci; DRB1 had the most and HLA-C the fewest.

The PCR used 60 Vbeta and 13 Jbeta primers. Produced via immunoSEQ multiplex PCR; TCRdb's table is partial and in-frame only. The sample has around 96,000 clones, around four fifths seen once; the top ten hold 10%. V dropped 1 base and J dropped 7 bases, with 12 bases sitting between them. CDR3 length: 13 amino acids. In germline, CDR1 is SGHDT, CDR2 YYEEEE. Source material: PBMCs. The V call is TRBV5-6, the J call TRBJ2-7, with TRBD1 as a possible D gene (5 bases). The sequence was collected from a man younger than 40 in good health and CMV-seropositive. The DNA for the CDR3 is TGTGCCAGCAGCTTGATAGGGGTCCCGGAGCAGTACTTC. Its translation is CASSLIGVPEQYF.